This TCR beta chain appears in the sequencing data of a study of blood T cell repertoires in COVID-19. Study information: Both acute and convalescent COVID-19 samples were obtained from the United States, Italy and Spain. PBMCs, B-cell-depleted T cells, or T cells were the source of the cDNA or gDNA that made up the material.

Authors' methods: How many nucleated cells were present was estimated from reference gene primer amplification. TCRdb's table, derived via immunoSEQ multiplex PCR, lists solely in-frame clones and lacks some. V and J calls and clone size are given by that table; D and trimming were obtained from the DNA. The data hold approximately 47,000 clones, with roughly 88% observed a single time. Sequenced: peripheral blood. The TCR sequence derives from a human donor with active COVID-19. The donor label of this sample is uncertain.

In DNA form, the CDR3 reads TGTGCCAGCAGTCGGACAAGCCTCTCCTACGAGCAGTACTTC. It codes for CASSRTSLSYEQYF. The chain joins TRBV7-2 to TRBJ2-7; a weak D match, TRBD1 (5 bases). Germline CDR1 is SGHTA and CDR2 is FQGNSA. Deletions cut 6 bases from V and 0 bases from J, with 12 bases between. This CDR3 contains 14 residues.